The present T cell receptor beta chain was sequenced within a study of blood T cell repertoires in COVID-19. As for the study in general: Both acute and convalescent COVID-19 samples were obtained from the United States, Italy and Spain. From T cells, B-cell-depleted T cells, or PBMCs came the material, which was cDNA or gDNA.

Original handling: The assay estimated nucleated cells by amplifying reference gene primers. TCRdb keeps only in-frame clones here, not all; method: immunoSEQ multiplex PCR. Clone size and V and J calls were adopted from that table, with D and trimming inferred from the DNA. The repertoire holds over 150,000 clones, with roughly 90% as singletons. Trimming left V 5 bases short and J 1 base short, with 19 bases between. This CDR3 is 17 amino acids long. Germline V lookup: CDR1 KGHDR, CDR2 SFDVKD. The V and J genes are TRBV24-1 and TRBJ1-1, with D maybe TRBD1 (6 bases). The receptor was isolated from a man aged 50 or older with acute or convalescent COVID-19. The material sequenced was peripheral blood. CDR3 nucleotide sequence: TGTGCCACCAGTGCCGCGGGGGGGGCAGAAGGGAACACTGAAGCTTTCTTT. It translates to CATSAAGGAEGNTEAFF.